The T cell receptor beta chain described here comes from a study of blood T cell repertoires in COVID-19. Study context: PBMCs, B-cell-depleted T cells, or T cells provided the cDNA or gDNA that made up the material.

Original methodology: From reference gene primer amplification, estimates of nucleated cell counts were derived. The data were produced by immunoSEQ multiplex PCR, yet TCRdb's version contains in-frame clones alone and is incomplete. V and J calls and clone size are given by that table; D and trimming were obtained from the DNA. The sample includes about 160,000 clones, roughly 85% of them seen just once. Trimming removed 2 bases at V and 4 bases at J, with 8 bases between. CDR3 length: 13 amino acids. Per the germline V gene, CDR1 is SGHVT and CDR2 is SQSDAQ. The sequenced material came from peripheral blood. The TCR sequence derives from a woman in her forties or fifties with COVID-19, enrolled during active disease. The J gene is TRBJ1-2, the V gene TRBV7-4, with D maybe TRBD1 (5 bases). The CDR3 reads CASSLTGTYGYTF. DNA for the CDR3: TGTGCCAGCAGCTTAACAGGAACCTATGGCTACACCTTC.